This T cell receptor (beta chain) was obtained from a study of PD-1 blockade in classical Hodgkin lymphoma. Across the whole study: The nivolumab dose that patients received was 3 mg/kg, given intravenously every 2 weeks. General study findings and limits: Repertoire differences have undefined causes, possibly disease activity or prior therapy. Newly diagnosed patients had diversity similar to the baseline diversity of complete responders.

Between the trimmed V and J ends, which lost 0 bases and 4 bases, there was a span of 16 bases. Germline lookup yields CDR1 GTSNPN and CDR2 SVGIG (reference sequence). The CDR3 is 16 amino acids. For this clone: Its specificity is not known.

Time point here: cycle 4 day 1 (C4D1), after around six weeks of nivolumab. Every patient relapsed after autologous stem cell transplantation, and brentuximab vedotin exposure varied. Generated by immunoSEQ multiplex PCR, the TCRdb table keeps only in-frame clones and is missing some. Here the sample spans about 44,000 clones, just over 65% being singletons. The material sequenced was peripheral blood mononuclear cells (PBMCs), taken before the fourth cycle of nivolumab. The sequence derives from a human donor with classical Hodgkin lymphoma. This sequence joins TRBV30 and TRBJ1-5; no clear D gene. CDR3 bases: TGTGCCTGGAGTGTACTTGGCAGGACGGGGAATCAGCCCCAGCATTTT. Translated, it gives CAWSVLGRTGNQPQHF.